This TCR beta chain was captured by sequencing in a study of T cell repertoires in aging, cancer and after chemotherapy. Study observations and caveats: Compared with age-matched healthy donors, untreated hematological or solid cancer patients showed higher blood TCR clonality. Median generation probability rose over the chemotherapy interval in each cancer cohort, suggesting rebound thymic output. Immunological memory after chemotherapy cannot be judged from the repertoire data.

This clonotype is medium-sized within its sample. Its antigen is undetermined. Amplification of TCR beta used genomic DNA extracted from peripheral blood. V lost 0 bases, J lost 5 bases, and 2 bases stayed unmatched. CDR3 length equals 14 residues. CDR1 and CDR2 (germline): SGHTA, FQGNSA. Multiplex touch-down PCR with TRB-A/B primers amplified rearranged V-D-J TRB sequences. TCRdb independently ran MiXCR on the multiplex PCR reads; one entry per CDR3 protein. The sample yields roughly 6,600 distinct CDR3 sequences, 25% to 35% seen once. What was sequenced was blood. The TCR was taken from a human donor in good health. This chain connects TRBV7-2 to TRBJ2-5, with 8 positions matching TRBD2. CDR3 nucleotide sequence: TGTGCCAGCAGCTTAGCGGGACTAGGGGAGACCCAGTACTTC. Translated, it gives CASSLAGLGETQYF.